This T cell receptor beta chain was recovered during a study of T-cell memory formation after mild COVID-19. Study details: There were largely donor-specific TCR clusters.

Study results and limitations: Clones contracting across day 15 to 85 had a balanced CD4/CD8 profile; later expanding clones leaned CD4+. The pre-infection memory compartment contained some responding clones, suggesting cross-reactive memory joined.

TCRdb recomputed calls from the 5' RACE reads with MiXCR, one row per CDR3 protein. This sample has under 110,000 distinct CDR3 sequences, with about 17% found just once. About this clonotype itself: Its specificity is not known.

The CDR3 runs 18 residues. The junction had 12 bases not matched to a gene; V was cut back by 6 bases and J by 2 bases. The germline V gene has CDR1 MNHEY and CDR2 SVGAGI. Specimen: PBMCs or a T cell subset sorted from them (not recorded which). The V call is TRBV6-5, the J call TRBJ2-2, with 10 positions matching TRBD1. The source is an adult woman who had mild COVID-19 (a few samples of this study predate the infection). Cell type and time point are not known. CDR3 nucleotide sequence: TGTGCCAGCAGCCTCACCACGGGACAGGGGATCAACACCGGGGAGCTGTTTTTT. This gives the protein CASSLTTGQGINTGELFF.